These 19 T cell receptor beta chains came from one sample sequenced in a study of siplizumab effects on memory and regulatory T cells. Assay: immunoSEQ multiplex PCR; the TCRdb copy retains only in-frame clones and omits some. The repertoire holds about 100,000 clones, with around 90% as singletons. Sequenced input: non-Treg CD4+ T cells sorted from blood. Receptors originate from a human donor in good health.

The table lists this clone with a count of one. The chain uses TRBV4-2 and TRBJ2-2; D is possibly TRBD2 (5 bases). The CDR3 is made up of 15 amino acids. The germline V gene has CDR1 LGHNA and CDR2 YNFKEQ. Trimming cost V 0 bases and J 5 bases, with 10 bases left between them. The CDR3 nucleotides read TGTGCCAGCAGCCAAGATCGGGGTGAAACCGGGGAGCTGTTTTTT. It translates to CASSQDRGETGELFF.

The genes are TRBV7-3 and TRBJ2-1; D gene unclear. Trimming took off 2 bases at V and 5 bases at J, with 10 bases between the two ends. The germline V gene encodes CDR1 SGHTA and CDR2 FQGTGA. The CDR3 consists of 14 residues. The CDR3 nucleotides read TGTGCCAGCAGCTTACAGAATATGGACAATGAGCAGTTCTTC. Translation gives CASSLQNMDNEQFF.

V gene TRBV4-3 combines with J gene TRBJ1-2, with 8 bases aligning to TRBD1. CDR1 and CDR2 (germline): LGHNA, YSLEER. V lost 0 bases to trimming and J lost 2 bases; unmatched junction nucleotides: 5. CDR3 length: 16 amino acids. CDR3 sequence reads: CASSQEGWDRNYGYTF. The DNA of the CDR3 is TGCGCCAGCAGCCAAGAAGGGTGGGACAGGAACTATGGCTACACCTTC.

The chain carries TRBV29-1 and TRBJ1-2, with 7 bases fitting TRBD1. Germline values: CDR1 SQVTM, CDR2 ANQGSEA. V trimming: 6 bases; J trimming: 4 bases; junction bases outside the gene matches: 14. CDR3 size: 15 residues. The CDR3 region is CSVLATGRAPYGYTF. CDR3 DNA sequence: TGCAGCGTGCTGGCGACAGGGAGGGCCCCCTATGGCTACACCTTC.

This chain uses TRBV30 with TRBJ2-4, with TRBD2 identical over 11 bases. This CDR3 is built from 13 residues. The V gene's germline CDR1 is GTSNPN and CDR2 SVGIG (reference sequence). Unmatched junction bases numbered 1, after V lost 5 bases and J lost 4 bases. In DNA, the CDR3 is TGTGCCTGGGGGACTAGCGGAAAAAACATTCAGTACTTC. Protein: CAWGTSGKNIQYF. The complete variable domain, with remaining parts taken from reference TRBV30 and TRBJ2-4, reads SQTIHQWPATLVQPVGSPLSLECTVEGTSNPNLYWYRQAAGRGLQLLFYSVGIGQISSEVPQNLSASRPQDRQFILSSKKLLLSDSGFYLCAWGTSGKNIQYFGAGTRLSVL.

The chain recombines TRBV6-5 with TRBJ1-1; 11 bases map to TRBD1. This CDR3 is 13 amino acids long. Per germline, CDR1 MNHEY and CDR2 SVGAGI. Trimming took 5 bases from V and 10 from J; bases not matched to a gene: 6. CDR3 nucleotide sequence: TGTGCCAGCAGTCCCCCCGGGACAGGGGGAGCTTTCTTT. Translating gives CASSPPGTGGAFF.

The CDR3 DNA follows: TGTGCCAGCAGTGAAGCCGGCCGGGACACTGAAGCTTTCTTT. This gives the protein CASSEAGRDTEAFF. The V gene is TRBV2, the J gene TRBJ1-1; D gene unclear. The V gene's germline CDR1 is SNHLY and CDR2 FYNNEI. This CDR3 has 14 amino acids. Trimming removed 0 bases from V and 3 bases from J, with 8 bases in between.

The chain couples TRBV15 to TRBJ1-5; the D is unclear. CDR3 size: 13 residues. Germline V gives CDR1 LNHNV, CDR2 YYDKDF (reference sequence). V lost 4 bases and J lost 4, with 8 bases in between. The CDR3: CATSIRSNQPQHF. The DNA for the CDR3 is TGTGCCACCAGCATACGGAGTAATCAGCCCCAGCATTTT.

The chain employs TRBV4-3 and TRBJ2-1; 9 nucleotides match TRBD2. Unmatched junction bases numbered 13, after V lost 4 bases and J lost 6 bases. CDR1 LGHNA and CDR2 YSLEER come from the germline V gene. CDR3 length equals 17 residues. The DNA of the CDR3 is TGCGCCAGCAGCCCGCTTGTCATAGCGGGGGAACGCAATGAGCAGTTCTTC. It is translated as CASSPLVIAGERNEQFF.

The J gene is TRBJ2-3, the V gene TRBV10-3, with 11 bases identical to TRBD2. Trimming removed 2 bases from V and 4 bases from J; junction bases left unmatched: 8. The CDR3 has 17 amino acids. Germline CDR1 is ENHRY and CDR2 is SYGVKD. CDR3: CAISEPLLAGESDTQYF. CDR3 coding DNA: TGTGCCATCAGTGAGCCATTACTAGCGGGAGAGTCAGATACGCAGTATTTT.

This clone was seen once. DNA of the CDR3: TGTGCCAGCAAACCAGCCTTGAACACTGAAGCTTTCTTT. Protein: CASKPALNTEAFF. The rearrangement uses TRBV27 and TRBJ1-1; D call uncertain. The ends were cut back, 7 bases at V and 0 bases at J, with 9 bases in the middle. Germline V gene data show CDR1 as MNHEY and CDR2 as SMNVEV (reference sequence). CDR3 length: 13 amino acids.

The chain's CDR3 is CASSSRDGNYGYTF. DNA for the CDR3: TGTGCCAGCAGCTCCCGGGACGGGAACTATGGCTACACCTTC. The genes are TRBV5-8 and TRBJ1-2, with D possibly matching TRBD1 (5 bases). Germline CDR1 and CDR2: SGHTS and YDEGEE. This CDR3 comprises 14 residues. V was cut by 3 bases and J by 2 bases, with 11 bases left in between.

The J gene is TRBJ1-4, the V gene TRBV19; 7 nucleotides agree with TRBD1. Germline values: CDR1 LNHDA, CDR2 SQIVND (reference sequence). The ends lost 7 bases at V and 4 bases at J; junction bases unmatched: 9. CDR3 size: 15 residues. CDR3 nucleotides: TGTGCCAGTACCCGACAGGGTGGGATTAATGAAAAACTGTTTTTT. Protein sequence: CASTRQGGINEKLFF.

The rearrangement links TRBV7-8 to TRBJ1-5; 8 nucleotides agree with TRBD1. The V gene's germline CDR1 is SGHVS and CDR2 FQNEAQ. With V trimmed by 5 bases and J by 7 bases, 7 bases remained unmatched. This CDR3 is 14 amino acids long. CDR3 sequence: CASSLTGVVQPQHF. CDR3 bases: TGTGCCAGCAGCCTGACAGGGGTCGTCCAGCCCCAGCATTTT. Full variable domain (remainder filled in from reference TRBV7-8 and TRBJ1-5): GAGVSQSPRYKVAKRGQDVALRCDPISGHVSLFWYQQALGQGPEFLTYFQNEAQLDKSGLPSDRFFAERPEGSVSTLKIQRTQQEDSAVYLCASSLTGVVQPQHFGDGTRLSIL.

The CDR3 here is CASSLGGQLNSPLHF. The CDR3 DNA reads TGTGCCAGCAGCTTAGGGGGACAGTTAAATTCACCCCTCCACTTT. The J gene is TRBJ1-6, the V gene TRBV7-6; TRBD1 matches at 7 bases. In germline, CDR1 is SGHVS, CDR2 FNYEAQ. The CDR3 sequence is 15 residues long. The ends lost 1 base at V and 7 bases at J; junction bases unmatched: 4.

The chain recombines TRBV5-1 with TRBJ2-3, with 13 positions matching TRBD2. V lost 2 bases to trimming and J lost 4 bases; unmatched junction nucleotides: 4. This CDR3 has 16 residues. CDR1 SGHRS and CDR2 YFSETQ come from the germline V gene. CDR3 residues: CASSLGLAGAPDTQYF. In nucleotides, the CDR3 is TGCGCCAGCAGCTTAGGACTAGCGGGAGCCCCAGATACGCAGTATTTT.

The V gene is TRBV9, the J gene TRBJ2-1; D ambiguous. Germline lookup yields CDR1 SGDLS and CDR2 YYNGEE. The CDR3 runs 13 residues. The V gene lost 4 bases and the J gene lost 6 bases, with 11 bases spanning the gap. The CDR3 coding sequence is TGTGCCAGCAGCTCCAGCTCCACCAATGAGCAGTTCTTC. Translation gives CASSSSSTNEQFF.

Within the sample, this clone is large. The gene calls are TRBV5-4 and TRBJ1-5; D may be TRBD1 (6 bases). In germline, CDR1 is SGHNT, CDR2 YYREEE (reference sequence). The CDR3 is 14 residues long. The V and J ends lost 6 bases and 6 bases respectively, with 16 bases between them. This chain's CDR3 is CASTVQGQAQPQHF. CDR3 DNA sequence: TGTGCCAGCACTGTACAGGGTCAGGCTCAGCCCCAGCATTTT.

The J gene is TRBJ1-3, the V gene TRBV7-8; no firm D call. Germline-derived CDR1 and CDR2 are SGHVS and FQNEAQ. Trimming shortened V by 5 bases and J by 1 base, and 18 bases separated the two germline ends. The CDR3 sequence is 17 residues long. The CDR3 DNA reads TGTGCCAGCAGCCCAATACCGGGCCCTACTTCTGGAAACACCATATATTTT. This encodes CASSPIPGPTSGNTIYF.